Below are 29 T cell receptor beta chains sequenced from a single sample in a study of OX40 agonist ivuxolimab in advanced cancers. Some clones are missing from TCRdb's copy, which holds only in-frame ones; the method was immunoSEQ multiplex PCR. The sample records some 77,000 clones, approximately 92% being singletons. This sample comprised CD4+ or CD8+ T cells sorted from blood, obtained in a trial of the OX40 agonist ivuxolimab. The receptors originated from an adult with an advanced solid tumor such as melanoma, head and neck, liver or kidney cancer.

This clone occurred a few times. The rearrangement joins TRBV10-3 to TRBJ1-2; 7 nucleotides line up with TRBD1. After removal of 7 bases from V and 4 bases from J, the junction contained 12 bases not matched to a gene. Germline V gene sequence: CDR1 ENHRY, CDR2 SYGVKD. CDR3 length: 15 residues. CDR3 sequence reads: CAITERAGGIYGYTF. The CDR3 region has the DNA TGTGCCATCACCGAACGGGCAGGGGGAATCTATGGCTACACCTTC.

The J gene is TRBJ2-5, the V gene TRBV4-3, with TRBD1 matching 7 bases. Near its end, the DNA agrees better with TRBJ2-7, so the J call may be wrong. The length of the CDR3 is 15 residues. Germline loops: CDR1 LGHNA, CDR2 YSLEER. The CDR3: CASSQGTASSHEQYF. Here the CDR3 DNA reads TGCGCCAGCAGCCAGGGGACAGCCTCTTCCCACGAGCAGTACTTC.

The chain uses TRBV27 and TRBJ1-2, with D possibly being TRBD1 (6 bases). Germline CDR1 and CDR2: MNHEY and SMNVEV (reference sequence). Trimming took off 1 base at V and 6 bases at J, with 18 bases between the two ends. The CDR3 is 16 amino acids. The CDR3 loop is CASSLYQLGQSDGYTF. As DNA, the CDR3 is TGTGCCAGCAGTTTATATCAGCTCGGACAGTCAGATGGCTACACCTTC.

The chain has TRBV19 and TRBJ2-1; D tentatively reads TRBD1 or TRBD2 (7 bases each). The V end was cut by 7 bases, the J end by 10 bases, with 23 bases between. This CDR3 region has 15 residues. Per germline, CDR1 LNHDA and CDR2 SQIVND (reference sequence). As DNA, the CDR3 is TGTGCCAGTACCCCAATCCCAGGGGGGGAGCGGGAGCAGTTCTTC. Protein product: CASTPIPGGEREQFF. The variable domain in full, with the rest retrieved from reference TRBV19 and TRBJ2-1, is DGGITQSPKYLFRKEGQNVTLSCEQNLNHDAMYWYRQDPGQGLRLIYYSQIVNDFQKGDIAEGYSVSREKKESFPLTVTSAQKNPTAFYLCASTPIPGGEREQFFGPGTRLTVL.

This chain links TRBV27 with TRBJ2-1, with 8 bases that match TRBD2. V lost 1 base, J lost 10 bases, and 6 bases stayed unmatched. The CDR3 sequence is 14 residues long. Germline lookup yields CDR1 MNHEY and CDR2 SMNVEV (reference sequence). The CDR3 protein is CASSLLGLVGEQFF. CDR3 sequence (DNA): TGTGCCAGCAGTTTATTGGGACTAGTGGGAGAGCAGTTCTTC.

The chain has TRBV4-2 and TRBJ1-2; D is ambiguous. Per the germline V gene, CDR1 is LGHNA and CDR2 is YNFKEQ. V lost 0 bases to trimming and J lost 7 bases, with 15 bases between them. The CDR3 has 15 amino acids. This chain's CDR3 is CASSQDESHWGGYTF. The CDR3 DNA is TGTGCCAGCAGCCAAGATGAGTCACACTGGGGTGGCTACACCTTC.

This clone has only one observation. V is TRBV4-1 and J is TRBJ2-1, with D perhaps TRBD1 (5 bases). The germline V gene encodes CDR1 MGHRA and CDR2 YSYEKL. This CDR3 comprises 14 residues. The V end was cut by 3 bases, the J end by 7 bases, with 13 bases between. The CDR3 protein is CASSHQQGRNEQFF. As DNA, the CDR3 is TGCGCCAGCAGCCACCAGCAGGGTAGGAATGAGCAGTTCTTC.

The chain carries TRBV6-5 and TRBJ1-6, with D hard to call. This CDR3 has 15 amino acids. Germline V gives CDR1 MNHEY, CDR2 SVGAGI. V shed 7 bases and J shed 0 bases, with 10 bases lying between them. The CDR3 DNA reads as TGTGCCAGCAACCTCAGGAACTCCTATAATTCACCCCTCCACTTT. Its protein product is CASNLRNSYNSPLHF.

The genes are TRBV11-2 and TRBJ1-4; no reliable D call. This CDR3 contains 14 residues. From germline, CDR1 is SGHAT and CDR2 FQNNGV. Trimming removed 5 bases at V and 5 bases at J, with 12 bases between. The CDR3 DNA sequence: TGTGCCAGCAGCCCTTGGTATGGAAATGAAAAACTGTTTTTT. It specifies CASSPWYGNEKLFF.

The genes are TRBV19 and TRBJ1-5, with 7 bases that match TRBD1. Germline CDR1 is LNHDA and CDR2 is SQIVND (reference sequence). This CDR3 has 14 residues. The V segment lost 4 bases and the J segment 4 bases; nucleotides outside the gene matches: 4. CDR3: CASSTGQKNQPQHF. The CDR3, as DNA: TGTGCCAGTAGTACGGGACAGAAAAATCAGCCCCAGCATTTT.

The chain carries TRBV6-5 and TRBJ2-5; D is perhaps TRBD2 (7 bases). The V gene's germline CDR1 is MNHEY and CDR2 SVGAGI. The CDR3 length is 15 residues. Trimming stripped 4 bases from V and 1 base from J, with 13 bases between. CDR3: CASSSGGGSQETQYF. The DNA for the CDR3 is TGTGCCAGCAGTTCGGGCGGGGGCTCCCAAGAGACCCAGTACTTC.

J is TRBJ1-3 and V is TRBV13; no clear D. V was shortened by 0 bases and J by 4 bases, with 10 bases between the two germline ends. Germline assignment: CDR1 PRHDT and CDR2 FYEKMQ (reference sequence). This CDR3 is 15 amino acids long. The CDR3 sequence is CASSLGAGPGNTIYF. The DNA for the CDR3 is TGTGCCAGCAGCTTAGGGGCAGGTCCCGGAAACACCATATATTTT.

This clone was seen a single time. The CDR3 sequence is CASSSWTGQYTGELFF. The CDR3 nucleotides read TGTGCCAGCAGTTCTTGGACAGGTCAATACACCGGGGAGCTGTTTTTT. The chain employs TRBV6-5 and TRBJ2-2; 7 bases are shared with TRBD1. This CDR3 is 16 amino acids long. With V trimmed by 4 bases and J by 3 bases, 8 bases remained unmatched. From germline, CDR1 is MNHEY and CDR2 SVGAGI.

The rearrangement joins TRBV19 to TRBJ2-7, with D hard to call. The germline gives CDR1 LNHDA, CDR2 SQIVND (reference sequence). The CDR3 has 16 residues. V shed 2 bases and J shed 5 bases, with 19 bases lying between them. The CDR3 bases are TGTGCCAGTAGTATAATGTCGAGATCCCTCCTTGACGAGCAGTACTTC. Encoded protein: CASSIMSRSLLDEQYF.

Comments on this clone: The same CDR3 arises from other DNA sequences in this sample as well. The CDR3 DNA reads as TGCGCCAGCAGCCAAGAAACGGGGGATGGAAACACCATATATTTT. This gives the protein CASSQETGDGNTIYF. This chain connects TRBV4-3 to TRBJ1-3, with a tentative D call TRBD1 (5 bases). Germline V gene lookup returns CDR1 LGHNA and CDR2 YSLEER. The CDR3 covers 15 residues. The ends were cut back, 0 bases at V and 3 bases at J, with 9 bases in the middle.

The chain has TRBV7-9 and TRBJ1-6; 7 positions match TRBD1. Germline V gene lookup returns CDR1 SEHNR and CDR2 FQNEAQ (reference sequence). This CDR3 is built from 14 residues. V shed 6 bases, J shed 5 bases, and the junction held 4 bases outside the gene matches. CDR3 bases: TGTGCCAGCAGGGTGGGACAGAATAATTCACCCCTCCACTTT. It encodes CASRVGQNNSPLHF.

In this sample, this clone turned up once. The chain joins TRBV7-3 to TRBJ2-3; 8 bases match TRBD2. Germline values: CDR1 SGHTA, CDR2 FQGTGA. The J segment lost 6 bases and the V segment lost 5 bases, leaving 10 bases of the junction unmatched. This CDR3 contains 15 residues. The CDR3 protein is CASSHTPAGADTQYF. CDR3 nucleotide sequence: TGTGCCAGCAGCCATACCCCAGCGGGGGCCGATACGCAGTATTTT.

The chain is built from TRBV7-9 and TRBJ1-1, with D possibly matching TRBD1 (5 bases). The CDR3 extends over 13 amino acids. The V gene lost 4 bases and the J gene lost 7 bases, with 13 bases spanning the gap. Germline V gives CDR1 SEHNR, CDR2 FQNEAQ (reference sequence). For the CDR3, the DNA is TGTGCCAGCAGCTGGGGGGAGGGACGTGAAGCTTTCTTT. Encoded protein: CASSWGEGREAFF.

The chain links TRBV7-9 to TRBJ2-3, with 8 bases lining up with TRBD1. The CDR3 is made up of 15 amino acids. Germline V lookup: CDR1 SEHNR, CDR2 FQNEAQ (reference sequence). With V trimmed by 10 bases and J by 4 bases, 13 bases remained unmatched. For the CDR3, the DNA is TGTGCCACCACAGCCCGCGCAGGGGGCCCAGATACGCAGTATTTT. Protein: CATTARAGGPDTQYF.

This chain uses TRBV19 with TRBJ2-7; TRBD2 matches 7 bases. Trimming cost V 4 bases and J 4 bases; bases outside gene matches: 4. This CDR3 contains 13 residues. From germline, CDR1 is LNHDA and CDR2 SQIVND (reference sequence). The CDR3 sequence: CASSSGGPYEQYF. As DNA, the CDR3 is TGTGCCAGTAGTAGCGGGGGACCTTACGAGCAGTACTTC.

This clone showed up just a few times. Different DNA sequences within this sample yield the same CDR3. The chain couples TRBV5-1 to TRBJ2-5, with 11 bases matching TRBD2. CDR1 and CDR2 from the germline V gene are SGHRS and YFSETQ. With 2 bases clipped from V and 2 bases from J, the junction kept 2 bases outside the gene matches. This CDR3 is built from 15 residues. The CDR3 spells CASSFPSGGQETQYF. The CDR3 DNA follows: TGCGCCAGCAGCTTCCCTAGCGGGGGGCAAGAGACCCAGTACTTC.

This chain joins TRBV13 and TRBJ1-1; possibly TRBD1 for D (5 bases). The CDR3 is made up of 12 amino acids. Germline CDR1 and CDR2: PRHDT and FYEKMQ (reference sequence). V was pared by 8 bases and J by 4 bases, with 11 bases between. CDR3 residues: CASPDRGTEAFF. For the CDR3, the DNA is TGTGCCAGCCCCGACAGAGGCACTGAAGCTTTCTTT. Full variable domain (rest looked up from reference TRBV13 and TRBJ1-1): AAGVIQSPRHLIKEKRETATLKCYPIPRHDTVYWYQQGPGQDPQFLISFYEKMQSDKGSIPDRFSAQQFSDYHSELNMSSLELGDSALYFCASPDRGTEAFFGQGTRLTVV.

The chain carries TRBV27 and TRBJ2-1, with 9 bases aligning to TRBD1. CDR1 MNHEY and CDR2 SMNVEV come from the germline V gene (reference sequence). Unmatched junction bases numbered 6, after V lost 6 bases and J lost 3 bases. This CDR3 has 15 residues. CDR3 nucleotides: TGTGCCAGCAGCAGGACAGGGGTTATCTACAATGAGCAGTTCTTC. This codes for CASSRTGVIYNEQFF.

This clone was recorded only once. This chain links TRBV27 with TRBJ2-7, with D possibly being TRBD1 (6 bases). The ends were cut back, 4 bases at V and 6 bases at J, with 10 bases in the middle. The CDR3 consists of 12 residues. Germline V gene data show CDR1 as MNHEY and CDR2 as SMNVEV (reference sequence). CDR3 coding DNA: TGTGCCAGCAGTTCTACAGGGATCGAGCAGTACTTC. Its translation: CASSSTGIEQYF.

The chain carries TRBV14 and TRBJ2-1; 14 bases map to TRBD2. Germline assignment: CDR1 SGHDN and CDR2 FVKESK. Trimming at V came to 6 bases and at J to 7 bases, leaving 11 bases not matched to a gene. This CDR3 comprises 17 residues. CDR3 nucleotides: TGTGCCAGCAGATCTTCGACTAGCGGGGGGGCGTGGAATGAGCAGTTCTTC. This gives the protein CASRSSTSGGAWNEQFF.

CDR3 DNA: TGTGCCATCAGTGAGGAGCAGGGGAGTTTAGGTGGCTACACCTTC. This codes for CAISEEQGSLGGYTF. The chain uses TRBV10-3 and TRBJ1-2; D possibly corresponds to TRBD1 (6 bases). The V end lost 2 bases, the J end lost 7 bases, and 17 bases lay between the germline ends. This CDR3 comprises 15 residues. Germline V lookup: CDR1 ENHRY, CDR2 SYGVKD.

This clone was seen a handful of times. The chain couples TRBV5-1 to TRBJ1-5, with TRBD1 as a possible D gene (6 bases). Trimming took 0 bases from V and 6 from J, leaving 13 bases between them. The CDR3 covers 15 residues. CDR1 and CDR2 (germline): SGHRS, YFSETQ. Here the CDR3 reads CASSLGREGVQPQHF. The CDR3 DNA reads as TGCGCCAGCAGCTTGGGCCGGGAGGGGGTTCAGCCCCAGCATTTT.

This clone was detected a few times. V and J are TRBV5-4 and TRBJ2-7, with TRBD1 identical over 8 bases. With V trimmed by 0 bases and J by 4 bases, 9 bases remained unmatched. Germline V gives CDR1 SGHNT, CDR2 YYREEE (reference sequence). The CDR3 has 16 residues. The CDR3 bases are TGTGCCAGCAGCTTGGCCGTGGGACAGGACATATACGAGCAGTACTTC. This gives the protein CASSLAVGQDIYEQYF. Variable domain in full (rest from reference TRBV5-4 and TRBJ2-7): ETGVTQSPTHLIKTRGQQVTLRCSSQSGHNTVSWYQQALGQGPQFIFQYYREEENGRGNFPPRFSGLQFPNYSSELNVNALELDDSALYLCASSLAVGQDIYEQYFGPGTRLTVT.

The CDR3 spells CASSKQGAGYGYTF. As DNA, the CDR3 is TGTGCCAGCAGTAAACAGGGGGCGGGCTATGGCTACACCTTC. The chain carries TRBV6-5 and TRBJ1-2, with 9 bases matching TRBD1. This CDR3 has 14 residues. The V gene end was trimmed by 5 bases and the J gene end by 4 bases; junction bases not matched to a gene: 5. Germline CDR1 reads MNHEY; CDR2 reads SVGAGI.